The subject of this entry is one T cell receptor beta chain. These data come from a study of shared clonotypes between healthy human individuals. The CDR3 is made up of 14 amino acids. Looked up from germline, CDR1 is LNHDA and CDR2 is SQIVND (reference sequence). Trimming removed 5 bases from V and 0 bases from J, with 8 bases in between. Deep was the level used in running the assay. Splitting of each subset's genomic DNA was done evenly across several immunoSEQ plates. Produced via immunoSEQ multiplex PCR; TCRdb's table is partial and in-frame only. The sample lists hundreds of thousands of clones; 74% were seen once.

Specimen: memory CD4+ T cells sorted from blood. Regarding subset: CD45RA-negative fraction. The clonotype comes from a woman aged 25 to 39 in good health. This chain joins TRBV19 and TRBJ1-3, with D possibly TRBD1 on 6 matching bases. CDR3 amino acids: CASSATGSGNTIYF. The CDR3 DNA is TGTGCCAGTAGTGCGACAGGCTCTGGAAACACCATATATTTT.